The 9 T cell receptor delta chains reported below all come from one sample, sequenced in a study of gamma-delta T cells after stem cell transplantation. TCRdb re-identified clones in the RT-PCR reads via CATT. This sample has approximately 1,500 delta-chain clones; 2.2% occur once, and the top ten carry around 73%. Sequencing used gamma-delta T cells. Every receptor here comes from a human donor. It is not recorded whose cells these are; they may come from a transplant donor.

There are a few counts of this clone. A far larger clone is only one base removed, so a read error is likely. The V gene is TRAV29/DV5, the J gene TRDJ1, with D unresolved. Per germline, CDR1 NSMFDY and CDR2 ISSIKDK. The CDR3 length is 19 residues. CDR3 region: CAASAMFYAPGWYTDKPIF. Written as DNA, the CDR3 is TGTGCAGCAAGCGCGATGTTTTACGCGCCGGGGTGGTACACCGATAAACCCATCTTT.

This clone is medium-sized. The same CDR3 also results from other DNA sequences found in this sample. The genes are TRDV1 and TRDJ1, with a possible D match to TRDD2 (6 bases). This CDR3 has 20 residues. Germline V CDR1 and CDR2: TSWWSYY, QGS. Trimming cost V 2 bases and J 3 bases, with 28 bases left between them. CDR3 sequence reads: CALGESSYIMPTSSPDKLIF. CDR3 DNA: TGTGCTCTTGGGGAAAGTTCCTATATTATGCCGACTTCCTCCCCCGATAAACTCATCTTT.

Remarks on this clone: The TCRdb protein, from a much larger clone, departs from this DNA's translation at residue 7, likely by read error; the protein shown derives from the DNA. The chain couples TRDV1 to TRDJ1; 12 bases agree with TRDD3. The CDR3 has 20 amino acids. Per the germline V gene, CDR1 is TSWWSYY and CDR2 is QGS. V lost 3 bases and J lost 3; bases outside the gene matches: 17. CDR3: CALGEVTFFWGIRNSDKLIF. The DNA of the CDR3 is TGTGCTCTTGGGGAGGTGACCTTCTTCTGGGGGATACGCAATTCCGATAAACTCATCTTT.

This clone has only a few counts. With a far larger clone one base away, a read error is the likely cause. The CDR3 loop reads CACDTSLLGDTRDTDKLIF. CDR3 in DNA: TGTGCCTGTGACACGTCTTTACTGGGGGATACTAGGGACACCGATAAACTCATCTTT. The chain uses TRDV2 and TRDJ1; TRDD3 aligns across 12 bases. The length of the CDR3 is 19 residues. Losses at the gene ends were 1 base for V and 0 bases for J; bases not matched to a gene: 11. Germline CDR1 and CDR2: GEAIGNYY and EKD.

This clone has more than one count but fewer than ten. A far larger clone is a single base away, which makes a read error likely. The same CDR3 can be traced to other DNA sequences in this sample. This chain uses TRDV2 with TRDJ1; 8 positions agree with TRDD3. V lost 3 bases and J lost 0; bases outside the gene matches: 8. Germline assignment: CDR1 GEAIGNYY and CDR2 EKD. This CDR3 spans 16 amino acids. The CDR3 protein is CACDLLGVPYTDKLIF. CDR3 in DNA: TGTGCCTGTGACCTACTGGGGGTCCCGTACACCGATAAACTCATCTTT.

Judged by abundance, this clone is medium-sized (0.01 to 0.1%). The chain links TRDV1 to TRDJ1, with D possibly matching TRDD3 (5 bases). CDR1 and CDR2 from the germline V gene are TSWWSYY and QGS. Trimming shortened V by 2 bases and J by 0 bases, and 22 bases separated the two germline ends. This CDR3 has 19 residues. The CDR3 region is CALGEFPALESLYTDKLIF. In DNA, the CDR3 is TGTGCTCTTGGGGAATTTCCCGCACTGGAGAGCTTATACACCGATAAACTCATCTTT.

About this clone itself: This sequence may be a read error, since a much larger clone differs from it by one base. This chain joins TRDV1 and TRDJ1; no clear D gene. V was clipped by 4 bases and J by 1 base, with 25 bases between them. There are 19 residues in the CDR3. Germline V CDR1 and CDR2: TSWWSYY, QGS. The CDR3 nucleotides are TGTGCTCTTGGGGGACTCTCTCCCTGGCCCCCCATCGCCACCGATAAACTCATCTTT. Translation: CALGGLSPWPPIATDKLIF.

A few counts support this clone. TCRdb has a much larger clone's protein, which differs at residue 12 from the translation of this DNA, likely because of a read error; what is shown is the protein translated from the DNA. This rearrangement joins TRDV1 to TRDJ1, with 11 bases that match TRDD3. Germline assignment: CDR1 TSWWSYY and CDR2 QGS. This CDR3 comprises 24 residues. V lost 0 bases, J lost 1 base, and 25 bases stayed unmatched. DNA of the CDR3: TGTGCTCTTGGGGAACTGGGGAGTAGACCTACCTGTTGGGGGATACGCGTGAGCACCGATAAACTCATCTTT. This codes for CALGELGSRPTCWGIRVSTDKLIF.

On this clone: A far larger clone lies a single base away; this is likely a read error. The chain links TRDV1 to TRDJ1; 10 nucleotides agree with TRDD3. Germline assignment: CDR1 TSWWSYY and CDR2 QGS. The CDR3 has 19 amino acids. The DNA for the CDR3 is TGTGCTCTTGGGGAAAGGGAGGCTACTGGGGGATTTTTCCCCGATAGACTCATCTTT. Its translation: CALGEREATGGFFPDRLIF.